This T cell receptor (beta chain) was profiled in a study of STAT5B mutations in CD4+ large granular lymphocyte leukemia (dated 2022 in TCRdb). Study-wide context: Among the healthy controls, the CDR3 'QG' motif was associated with a particular HLA allele. The study compared the TCRbeta repertoires of patients with CD4+ T-cell large granular lymphocyte leukemia against the TCRbeta repertoires of healthy blood donors. The purity of purified fractions was confirmed by flow cytometry on FACSCanto II or FACSVerse to exceed 95% among lymphocytes.

The immunoSEQ assay at survey resolution was applied to genomic DNA for sequencing of TCRbeta rearrangements. In the authors' own workflow: In the TCR sequencing data, the lowest productive clonotype frequency that could be detected was 2.59 x 10-5. Analyses included only productive TCRbeta rearrangements, meaning complete and in-frame sequences. Sample clonality was computed as Simpson clonality in the immunoSEQ Analyzer version 3.0. Clones were binned by frequency as very rare, small, medium, large (1-20%) or hyperexpanded (>20%). Generation probabilities were estimated with OLGA 1.2.3, V-gene circos plots were generated with VDJtools, specificities were searched for in VDJdb, and CDR3 motifs were identified with GLIPH. TCRdb re-hosts the immuneACCESS table, in-frame sequences only. Its copies lack some clones; in the studies checked, an unresolved V gene accounts for under half of them, and the cause for the rest is not known. That table gives V, J and clone size, and the DNA gave D and trimming. Within this sample are about 40,000 clones, with 84% of them counted one time only. Clones ranked in the top ten supply 0.3% to 0.45% of the sample.

From the germline V gene, CDR1 is SGHVS and CDR2 is FNYEAQ. Trimming leaves V shorter by 0 bases and J shorter by 1 base, with the junction holding 1 base beyond the gene matches. Reading from cysteine to phenylalanine, the CDR3 counts 16 amino acids. Left in the record is the CDR3 DNA by itself, 48 bases read in frame from the first base. Buffy coats from under 40 blood donors, supplied by the Finnish Red Cross blood service, were used as healthy controls. All TCR-sequenced material derived from peripheral blood: patient blood samples and healthy donor buffy coats. Ficoll-Hypaque gradient centrifugation was used to isolate peripheral blood mononuclear cells. CD4+ cells were magnetically purified from the buffy coats of healthy controls. The Gentra Puregene Cell and Tissue kit was used for genomic DNA extraction, and quantification was performed on a Qubit 2.0 fluorometer. Comments on this clone: Its antigen has not been determined. Base qualities are not provided; no much larger clone lies one nucleotide away.

Study-wide findings and limitations: The data were not HLA-matched, and the higher clonality in CD4+ T-LGLL than in CD8+ T-LGLL could be due to the relatively small sample size. TRBV06-family usage was enriched among the top patient clones (8/27) compared with healthy controls (2/35). Main leukemic clonotypes were private to each patient, although approximately 25% appeared at low frequency in other patients' non-leukemic repertoires. Greater clonality appeared to be present in CD4-sorted patient repertoires than in healthy CD4+ repertoires, and the difference was retained after the putative leukemic clones were removed.

The TCR comes from a human donor in good health. The rearrangement joined TRBV7-6 to TRBJ2-5, with TRBD2 matching 11 junction bases. Sequenced material: CD4+ T cells from blood buffy coats. The DNA reads as follows: TGTGCCAGCAGCTTAGCACTAGCGGGAGCCCAAGAGACCCAGTACTTC. Protein translation: CASSLALAGAQETQYF.